These 17 T cell receptor beta chains were all obtained from the same sample, sequenced in a study of cytotoxic CD8 clonotypes in ibrutinib-treated CLL. Profiling relied on immunoSEQ multiplex PCR, and the TCRdb table lists in-frame clones only, not all of them. The sample has about 140,000 clones; around three quarters are singletons. Sequenced here: PBMCs, sampled after 12 months of ibrutinib treatment. The origin of the receptors is a human donor with chronic lymphocytic leukemia.

The chain has TRBV30 and TRBJ2-1, with TRBD2 identical over 8 bases. V lost 8 bases to trimming and J lost 5 bases; unmatched junction nucleotides: 5. This CDR3 region has 12 residues. CDR1 is GTSNPN, CDR2 SVGIG, per germline (reference sequence). In nucleotides, the CDR3 is TGTGCCCGTAGCGGGGAGAACAATGAGCAGTTCTTC. Translation gives CARSGENNEQFF.

This rearrangement joins TRBV5-1 to TRBJ1-6; 10 positions agree with TRBD1. Germline CDR1 is SGHRS and CDR2 is YFSETQ. There are 15 residues in the CDR3. V trimming: 4 bases; J trimming: 6 bases; junction bases outside the gene matches: 4. The CDR3 is CASSPRTGGNSPLHF. The CDR3, as DNA: TGCGCCAGCAGCCCACGGACAGGGGGTAATTCACCCCTCCACTTT.

The V call is TRBV4-1, the J call TRBJ2-1; 10 positions agree with TRBD2. Germline trimming cut 2 bases from V and 7 bases from J; bases unmatched to any gene: 8. Germline V gene sequence: CDR1 MGHRA, CDR2 YSYEKL. The CDR3 has 16 amino acids. Here the CDR3 reads CASSQRLAGGNNEQFF. Here the CDR3 DNA reads TGCGCCAGCAGCCAACGACTAGCGGGCGGGAATAATGAGCAGTTCTTC.

This clone showed up just once. This chain connects TRBV5-1 to TRBJ2-3; 12 nucleotides match TRBD1. Trimming took 3 bases from V and 9 from J; bases not matched to a gene: 8. The CDR3 sequence is 15 residues long. Germline V gene lookup returns CDR1 SGHRS and CDR2 YFSETQ. The CDR3 is CASSSGQGASGTQYF. The CDR3 region has the DNA TGCGCCAGCAGCTCGGGACAGGGGGCATCAGGGACGCAGTATTTT.

This clone was found once. V is TRBV28 and J is TRBJ2-2; 11 bases fit TRBD2. This CDR3 is built from 18 residues. V shed 3 bases and J 0 bases; nucleotides not matched to a gene: 6. In germline, CDR1 is MDHEN, CDR2 SYDVKM. In DNA form, the CDR3 reads TGTGCCAGCAGTTTTCTAGCGGGGGGCCATACGAACACCGGGGAGCTGTTTTTT. Translating it yields CASSFLAGGHTNTGELFF.

This chain uses TRBV7-2 with TRBJ2-1; the match to TRBD1 covers 8 bases. Germline V gives CDR1 SGHTA, CDR2 FQGNSA. The CDR3 covers 14 residues. The junction had 4 bases not matched to a gene; V was cut back by 7 bases and J by 2 bases. CDR3 nucleotide sequence: TGTGCCAGCACAGCGGACAGGGCCTACAATGAGCAGTTCTTC. Translation gives CASTADRAYNEQFF.

The chain combines TRBV4-3 with TRBJ2-3, with 12 bases that match TRBD2. The trim removed 0 bases at V and 7 bases at J, leaving 5 bases unmatched. The CDR3 totals 16 residues. Germline V gives CDR1 LGHNA, CDR2 YSLEER. For the CDR3, the DNA is TGCGCCAGCAGCCAAGAGGGGACTAGCGGGCTCAATACGCAGTATTTT. Translating it yields CASSQEGTSGLNTQYF.

The chain is built from TRBV30 and TRBJ2-7; D possibly corresponds to TRBD2 (6 bases). Germline CDR1 reads GTSNPN; CDR2 reads SVGIG (reference sequence). CDR3 length equals 16 residues. The V end lost 0 bases, the J end lost 0 bases, and 15 bases lay between the germline ends. This CDR3 reads CAWSVYLAYSSYEQYF. CDR3 in DNA: TGTGCCTGGAGTGTATACCTAGCGTACTCCTCCTACGAGCAGTACTTC.

This clone was detected only a few times. This chain joins TRBV11-2 and TRBJ2-7, with TRBD1 as a possible D gene (6 bases). Trimming cost V 7 bases and J 2 bases, with 9 bases left between them. Germline V gene lookup returns CDR1 SGHAT and CDR2 FQNNGV. The CDR3 is 12 residues long. CDR3 in DNA: TGTGCCAGCACCGGGGACACCTACGAGCAGTACTTC. Its protein product is CASTGDTYEQYF.

V and J are TRBV7-3 and TRBJ2-1, with unresolved D. V was clipped by 2 bases and J by 0 bases, with 11 bases between them. This CDR3 has 16 amino acids. Germline values: CDR1 SGHTA, CDR2 FQGTGA. CDR3 coding DNA: TGTGCCAGCAGCTTACTCTTAAGGAGCTCCTACAATGAGCAGTTCTTC. This sequence encodes CASSLLLRSSYNEQFF. The complete variable domain, with remaining parts taken from reference TRBV7-3 and TRBJ2-1, reads GAGVSQTPSNKVTEKGKYVELRCDPISGHTALYWYRQSLGQGPEFLIYFQGTGAADDSGLPNDRFFAVRPEGSVSTLKIQRTERGDSAVYLCASSLLLRSSYNEQFFGPGTRLTVL.

The sample holds a few counts of this clone. The J gene is TRBJ1-1, the V gene TRBV27, with 7 bases matching TRBD1. Losses at the gene ends were 0 bases for V and 7 bases for J; bases not matched to a gene: 2. The CDR3 spans 13 residues. Per the germline V gene, CDR1 is MNHEY and CDR2 is SMNVEV (reference sequence). This chain's CDR3 is CASSLSAGGEAFF. CDR3 bases: TGTGCCAGCAGTTTATCGGCAGGGGGTGAAGCTTTCTTT.

The chain uses TRBV2 and TRBJ2-7, with D perhaps TRBD2 (5 bases). The V gene lost 3 bases and the J gene lost 12 bases, with 12 bases spanning the gap. This CDR3 spans 11 amino acids. Germline V gene data show CDR1 as SNHLY and CDR2 as FYNNEI. The CDR3 region is CASSDGPSWYF. CDR3 nucleotides: TGTGCCAGCAGTGATGGTCCTAGCTGGTACTTC.

This chain uses TRBV29-1 with TRBJ1-3; D remains unclear. V lost 2 bases to trimming and J lost 3 bases, with 2 bases between them. The V gene's germline CDR1 is SQVTM and CDR2 ANQGSEA. This CDR3 is built from 11 residues. CDR3 sequence reads: CSVESGNTIYF. CDR3 nucleotides: TGCAGCGTTGAAAGTGGAAACACCATATATTTT.

The CDR3 nucleotides are TGTGCCAGCAGCTCACAGACAGGTCACTCCTACGAGCAGTACTTC. Amino acids: CASSSQTGHSYEQYF. The chain couples TRBV7-2 to TRBJ2-7; D may be TRBD1 (6 bases). CDR1 and CDR2 (germline): SGHTA, FQGNSA. V lost 4 bases to trimming and J lost 0 bases, with 13 bases between them. This CDR3 has 15 residues.

Note on this clone: Other nucleotide sequences from this sample produce the same CDR3. The chain links TRBV30 to TRBJ1-5; D unresolved. The V end lost 0 bases, the J end lost 0 bases, and 3 bases lay between the germline ends. CDR3 length: 13 amino acids. CDR1 and CDR2 from the germline V gene are GTSNPN and SVGIG (reference sequence). CDR3 loop: CAWSVGSNQPQHF. In nucleotides, the CDR3 is TGTGCCTGGAGTGTGGGTAGCAATCAGCCCCAGCATTTT.

The V call is TRBV10-3, the J call TRBJ1-4; TRBD1 matches at 7 bases. The CDR3 loop spans 18 amino acids. The V gene's germline CDR1 is ENHRY and CDR2 SYGVKD. Trimming took 2 bases from V and 8 from J; bases not matched to a gene: 17. CDR3 residues: CAISERIIRQGREEKLFF. The CDR3 DNA reads TGTGCCATCAGTGAGCGGATAATAAGACAGGGAAGGGAGGAAAAACTGTTTTTT.

The chain uses TRBV28 and TRBJ2-3, with D possibly TRBD1 on 6 matching bases. The CDR3 consists of 14 residues. Germline V gene lookup returns CDR1 MDHEN and CDR2 SYDVKM. Trimming stripped 5 bases from V and 4 bases from J, with 13 bases between. CDR3 in amino acids: CASSLYRAADTQYF. In nucleotides, the CDR3 is TGTGCCAGCAGTCTATACAGGGCTGCAGATACGCAGTATTTT. Full variable domain (outside the CDR3, taken from reference TRBV28 and TRBJ2-3): DVKVTQSSRYLVKRTGEKVFLECVQDMDHENMFWYRQDPGLGLRLIYFSYDVKMKEKGDIPEGYSVSREKKERFSLILESASTNQTSMYLCASSLYRAADTQYFGPGTRLTVL.